The present T cell receptor (beta chain) was sequenced within a study of blood T cell repertoires in COVID-19. Study-wide context: Sources were T cells, B-cell-depleted T cells, or PBMCs; the material itself was cDNA or gDNA.

Produced via immunoSEQ multiplex PCR; TCRdb's table is partial and in-frame only. The repertoire holds 150,000 to 200,000 clones, with approximately 88% as singletons. Enrolled through a virtual design, the participants were between about 18 and 100 years of age and came from roughly 22 US areas. This TCR derives from a woman aged 60 to 75 who had recovered from COVID-19. Sequences were obtained from PBMCs or T cells enriched from blood (not recorded which).

In DNA form, the CDR3 reads TGTGCCAGCAGCCTTACCACAGGGCCCCAGCAGTACTTC. Protein: CASSLTTGPQQYF. The chain couples TRBV3-1 (or the pseudogene TRBV3-2) to TRBJ2-7, with D possibly being TRBD1 (6 bases). Germline V lookup: CDR1 LGHDT, CDR2 YNNKEL (reference sequence). The length of the CDR3 is 13 residues. V lost 4 bases and J lost 8, with 15 bases in between.